Presented here are 26 T cell receptor beta chains from one specimen sequenced in a study of cytomegalovirus exposure and HLA in healthy donors. Sequencing used immunoSEQ multiplex PCR; TCRdb keeps in-frame clones, though not all of them. The sample includes about 84,000 clones, roughly 88% of them seen just once. The sequencing input was PBMCs. The receptors stem from a man aged 30-40 years in good health and CMV-seronegative.

This chain connects TRBV11-2 to TRBJ1-2; the D gene is possibly TRBD1 (5 bases). The V and J ends lost 1 base and 4 bases respectively, with 19 bases between them. Germline V gene sequence: CDR1 SGHAT, CDR2 FQNNGV. The CDR3 extends over 17 amino acids. CDR3 sequence reads: CASSLGPGGAKIYGYTF. CDR3 DNA: TGTGCCAGCAGCTTAGGTCCCGGGGGAGCAAAAATCTATGGCTACACCTTC.

The genes are TRBV2 and TRBJ2-5, with 7 bases fitting TRBD2. V shed 8 bases, J shed 3 bases, and the junction held 0 bases outside the gene matches. The CDR3 spans 11 residues. CDR1 is SNHLY, CDR2 FYNNEI, per germline. Written as DNA, the CDR3 is TGTGCCAGCCTAGCGGAAGAGACCCAGTACTTC. It is translated as CASLAEETQYF.

The chain links TRBV7-9 to TRBJ1-3, with a possible D match to TRBD1 (5 bases). This CDR3 region has 13 residues. The ends were cut back, 5 bases at V and 0 bases at J, with 5 bases in the middle. Germline-derived CDR1 and CDR2 are SEHNR and FQNEAQ (reference sequence). The CDR3 DNA sequence: TGTGCCAGCAGCCAGGGCTCTGGAAACACCATATATTTT. Protein: CASSQGSGNTIYF.

J is TRBJ2-1 and V is TRBV9; a possible D gene is TRBD1 (5 bases). V lost 0 bases and J 8 bases, leaving 9 bases between the germline ends. Per the germline V gene, CDR1 is SGDLS and CDR2 is YYNGEE. This CDR3 is 13 amino acids long. The CDR3 region is CASSVAPRDEQFF. The CDR3 DNA reads as TGTGCCAGCAGCGTAGCTCCCAGGGATGAGCAGTTCTTC.

This clone was seen only once. The V call is TRBV6-5, the J call TRBJ2-7; 7 bases are shared with TRBD1. The CDR3 length is 13 residues. The trim removed 11 bases at V and 9 bases at J, leaving 16 bases unmatched. Germline V lookup: CDR1 MNHEY, CDR2 SVGAGI. The CDR3 is CAVRDSTLSSQYF. The DNA of the CDR3 is TGTGCCGTAAGGGACAGCACCTTGTCTTCGCAGTACTTC.

The chain uses TRBV5-1 and TRBJ2-2; TRBD2 is a possible D gene (6 bases). The CDR3 covers 15 residues. Germline CDR1 is SGHRS and CDR2 is YFSETQ. Between the trimmed V and J ends, which lost 2 bases and 1 base, there was a span of 9 bases. The DNA for the CDR3 is TGCGCCAGCAGCTTAGCGGGTGAGAACACCGGGGAGCTGTTTTTT. It translates to CASSLAGENTGELFF.

This chain joins TRBV15 and TRBJ2-1; TRBD2 aligns across 9 bases. Germline V CDR1 and CDR2: LNHNV, YYDKDF (reference sequence). The trim removed 0 bases at V and 10 bases at J, leaving 10 bases unmatched. The CDR3 covers 16 residues. The CDR3 region is CATSREAGGPQWEQFF. In DNA, the CDR3 is TGTGCCACCAGCAGAGAGGCGGGAGGGCCCCAGTGGGAGCAGTTCTTC. The full variable domain, in which reference TRBV15 and TRBJ2-1 provide the parts outside the CDR3, is DAMVIQNPRYQVTQFGKPVTLSCSQTLNHNVMYWYQQKSSQAPKLLFHYYDKDFNNEADTPDNFQSRRPNTSFCFLDIRSPGLGDTAMYLCATSREAGGPQWEQFFGPGTRLTVL.

The chain recombines TRBV19 with TRBJ1-5, with D uncertain. V was trimmed by 3 bases and J by 7 bases, leaving 16 bases between them. CDR3 length equals 15 residues. Germline V gene lookup returns CDR1 LNHDA and CDR2 SQIVND (reference sequence). CDR3 sequence: CASSIASGGGQPQHF. In nucleotides, the CDR3 is TGTGCCAGTAGTATCGCGAGTGGCGGAGGCCAGCCCCAGCATTTT.

This chain links TRBV29-1 with TRBJ2-1; TRBD2 aligns across 8 bases. CDR1 and CDR2 from the germline V gene are SQVTM and ANQGSEA. V shed 7 bases and J 5 bases; nucleotides not matched to a gene: 13. This CDR3 comprises 15 residues. CDR3 DNA sequence: TGCAGCGGCCTCCCCCCCCAGCGGGAGCACAATGAGCAGTTCTTC. Its translation is CSGLPPQREHNEQFF.

The chain recombines TRBV4-1 with TRBJ2-5, with TRBD2 matching 7 bases. Losses at the gene ends were 4 bases for V and 2 bases for J; bases not matched to a gene: 22. The germline V gene has CDR1 MGHRA and CDR2 YSYEKL. CDR3 length: 20 amino acids. CDR3 residues: CASSLPGGGVRTGIQETQYF. CDR3 coding DNA: TGCGCCAGCAGCCTCCCCGGGGGAGGGGTCCGAACAGGAATACAAGAGACCCAGTACTTC.

The chain joins TRBV7-9 to TRBJ1-2; maybe TRBD1 (6 bases). The V and J ends lost 0 bases and 4 bases respectively, with 12 bases between them. CDR1 is SEHNR, CDR2 FQNEAQ, per germline (reference sequence). CDR3 size: 15 residues. This CDR3 reads CASSLAAGVAYGYTF. CDR3 coding DNA: TGTGCCAGCAGCTTAGCGGCAGGGGTTGCCTATGGCTACACCTTC.

The chain combines TRBV10-3 with TRBJ2-7, with a weak D call TRBD1 (5 bases). The CDR3 totals 14 residues. V lost 1 base, J lost 7 bases, and 14 bases lay in between. Germline V gives CDR1 ENHRY, CDR2 SYGVKD. The CDR3 region is CAISEWQGNREQYF. In DNA form, the CDR3 reads TGTGCCATCAGTGAGTGGCAGGGAAACCGTGAGCAGTACTTC.

V usage is TRBV6-5 and J usage is TRBJ2-1; weak D call: TRBD2 (5 bases). Trimming took off 5 bases at V and 12 bases at J, with 17 bases between the two ends. The CDR3 length is 13 residues. CDR1 and CDR2 from the germline V gene are MNHEY and SVGAGI. The CDR3 DNA sequence: TGTGCCAGCAGTAACCGGGCACGGACTTCGCAGTTCTTC. Protein sequence: CASSNRARTSQFF.

The chain combines TRBV4-2 with TRBJ2-2; 13 nucleotides align to TRBD2. The CDR3 totals 17 residues. V lost 1 base, J lost 7 bases, and 6 bases stayed unmatched. The germline V gene has CDR1 LGHNA and CDR2 YNFKEQ. This CDR3 is CASSQVLAGGPGGELFF. The CDR3 DNA sequence: TGTGCCAGCAGCCAAGTACTAGCGGGGGGGCCCGGCGGGGAGCTGTTTTTT.

The rearrangement links TRBV11-2 to TRBJ2-1; 14 nucleotides match TRBD2. In germline, CDR1 is SGHAT, CDR2 FQNNGV. The CDR3 is made up of 18 amino acids. V lost 4 bases to trimming and J lost 5 bases; unmatched junction nucleotides: 10. The CDR3 protein is CASSSRPWTSGGNNEQFF. The CDR3 region has the DNA TGTGCCAGCAGCTCTCGCCCCTGGACTAGCGGGGGGAACAATGAGCAGTTCTTC. The entire variable domain, with the rest obtained from reference TRBV11-2 and TRBJ2-1, is as follows: EAGVAQSPRYKIIEKRQSVAFWCNPISGHATLYWYQQILGQGPKLLIQFQNNGVVDDSQLPKDRFSAERLKGVDSTLKIQPAKLEDSAVYLCASSSRPWTSGGNNEQFFGPGTRLTVL.

This clone was seen a handful of times. The V call is TRBV9, the J call TRBJ2-1; 9 nucleotides align to TRBD2. The CDR3 sequence is 17 residues long. Looked up from germline, CDR1 is SGDLS and CDR2 is YYNGEE. The junction had 7 bases not matched to a gene; V was cut back by 1 base and J by 2 bases. The CDR3 sequence is CASSVTGSGSPYNEQFF. The CDR3 nucleotides are TGTGCCAGCAGCGTAACCGGTAGCGGGAGCCCCTACAATGAGCAGTTCTTC.

The rearrangement links TRBV2 to TRBJ1-3; D is possibly TRBD1 (6 bases). The CDR3 is made up of 15 amino acids. CDR1 SNHLY and CDR2 FYNNEI come from the germline V gene. Trimming took 5 bases from V and 1 from J, leaving 12 bases between them. The CDR3 spells CASSPDRSSGNTIYF. CDR3 DNA: TGTGCCAGCAGTCCCGACAGGTCGTCTGGAAACACCATATATTTT.

Turning to this clone: Other nucleotide sequences from this sample produce the same CDR3. The chain is built from TRBV30 and TRBJ1-1; unclear D gene. V gave up 2 bases and J gave up 1 base, with 8 bases separating them. In germline, CDR1 is GTSNPN, CDR2 SVGIG (reference sequence). CDR3 length equals 13 residues. DNA for the CDR3: TGTGCCTGGAGTTACAGTGGGAACACTGAAGCTTTCTTT. The encoded protein is CAWSYSGNTEAFF.

V gene TRBV21-1 combines with J gene TRBJ2-7; TRBD2 is the table's D call, not checked against the DNA. TRBV21-1 is tagged as a pseudogene. The CDR3 loop spans 17 amino acids. CDR3 nucleotide sequence: TGTGCCAGCAGCAAAGCCCTAGCGGGAGTAGAATCCTACGAGCAGTACTTC. This encodes CASSKALAGVESYEQYF.

V usage is TRBV11-3 and J usage is TRBJ2-7, with TRBD1 matching 12 bases. This CDR3 is built from 15 residues. J was trimmed by 6 bases and V by 2 bases; bases with no gene match: 5. From germline, CDR1 is SGHNT and CDR2 YENEEA. CDR3 in amino acids: CASSLPGQGAGEQYF. In nucleotides, the CDR3 is TGTGCCAGCAGCTTACCGGGACAGGGGGCGGGCGAGCAGTACTTC.

The rearrangement links TRBV7-9 to TRBJ1-2; possible D gene TRBD1, 6 bases. The CDR3 has 15 amino acids. V lost 0 bases, J lost 8 bases, and 16 bases lay in between. Germline values: CDR1 SEHNR, CDR2 FQNEAQ (reference sequence). In DNA, the CDR3 is TGTGCCAGCAGCTTAGCTCGGCGGGGGGCGGAAGGCTACACCTTC. Translation: CASSLARRGAEGYTF.

This clone was seen just once. The chain links TRBV15 to TRBJ2-7; no clear D gene. The CDR3 totals 14 residues. The V gene's germline CDR1 is LNHNV and CDR2 YYDKDF (reference sequence). V lost 0 bases, J lost 13 bases, and 19 bases lay in between. This CDR3 is CATSRDPSAELRYF. In DNA, the CDR3 is TGTGCCACCAGCAGAGATCCGTCCGCTGAGCTTCGTTACTTC.

The chain is built from TRBV13 and TRBJ2-3; 9 nucleotides match TRBD2. V shed 4 bases and J 2 bases; nucleotides not matched to a gene: 10. The CDR3 contains 17 residues. Looked up from germline, CDR1 is PRHDT and CDR2 is FYEKMQ (reference sequence). The CDR3 reads CASSSLGTSRFTDTQYF. The CDR3 DNA is TGTGCCAGCAGCTCACTAGGGACTAGCAGATTCACAGATACGCAGTATTTT.

The CDR3 spells CASSYSGQVMAEAFF. The CDR3 nucleotides are TGTGCCAGCAGTTACTCGGGACAGGTGATGGCTGAAGCTTTCTTT. The chain recombines TRBV6-5 with TRBJ1-1; TRBD1 aligns across 8 bases. The CDR3 sequence is 15 residues long. The J segment lost 6 bases and the V segment lost 0 bases, leaving 6 bases of the junction unmatched. CDR1 MNHEY and CDR2 SVGAGI come from the germline V gene.

This sequence joins TRBV6-6 and TRBJ2-7; D is perhaps TRBD1 (5 bases). CDR1 MNHNY and CDR2 SVGAGI come from the germline V gene (reference sequence). This CDR3 is 14 amino acids long. V was pared by 1 base and J by 5 bases, with 12 bases between. CDR3: CASSYYDRDNEQYF. The CDR3 bases are TGTGCCAGCAGTTACTACGACAGAGACAACGAGCAGTACTTC.

This clone was seen once. The rearrangement links TRBV10-3 to TRBJ2-7; D is possibly TRBD1 (7 bases). CDR3 size: 12 residues. Deletions cut 4 bases from V and 5 bases from J, with 9 bases between. Germline CDR1 and CDR2: ENHRY and SYGVKD. CDR3 sequence (DNA): TGTGCCATCAGTGTCAGGGGGGACGAGCAGTACTTC. It encodes CAISVRGDEQYF.